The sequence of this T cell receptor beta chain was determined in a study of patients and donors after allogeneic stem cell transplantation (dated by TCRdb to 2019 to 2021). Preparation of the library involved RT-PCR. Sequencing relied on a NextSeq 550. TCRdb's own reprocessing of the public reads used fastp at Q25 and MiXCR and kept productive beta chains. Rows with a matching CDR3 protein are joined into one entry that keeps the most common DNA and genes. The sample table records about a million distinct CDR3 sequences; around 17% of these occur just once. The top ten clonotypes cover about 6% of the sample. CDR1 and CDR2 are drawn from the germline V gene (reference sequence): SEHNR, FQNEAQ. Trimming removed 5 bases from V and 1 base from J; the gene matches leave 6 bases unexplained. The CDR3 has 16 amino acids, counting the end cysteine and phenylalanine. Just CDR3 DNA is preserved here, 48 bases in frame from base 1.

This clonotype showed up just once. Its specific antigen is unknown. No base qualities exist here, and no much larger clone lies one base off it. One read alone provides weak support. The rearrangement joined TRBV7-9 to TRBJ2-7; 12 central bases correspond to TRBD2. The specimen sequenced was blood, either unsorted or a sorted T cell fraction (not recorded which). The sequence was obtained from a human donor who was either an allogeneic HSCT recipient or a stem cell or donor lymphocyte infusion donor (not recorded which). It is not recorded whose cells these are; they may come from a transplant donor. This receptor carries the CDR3 CASSPWTSGESYEQYF. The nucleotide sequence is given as TGTGCCAGCAGCCCCTGGACTAGCGGGGAGTCCTACGAGCAGTACTTC.